The T cell receptor (beta chain) described here comes from a study of vaccination effects on CD4 cells after COVID-19. The germline V gene encodes CDR1 SGHAT and CDR2 FQNNGV. The V end was cut by 5 bases, the J end by 7 bases, with 21 bases between. This CDR3 has 15 residues. Generated by immunoSEQ multiplex PCR, the TCRdb table keeps only in-frame clones and is missing some. The sample holds over 55,000 clones; roughly four fifths are singletons and the top ten take 2.5%. Prior to sequencing, the ViraFEST assay stimulated PBMC with viral peptide pools, which expanded the antigen-specific CD4+ T cells. A 10-day culture period preceded the isolation of CD4+ T cells. A word on this clone: Its antigen is as yet unknown.

Specimen: CD4+ T cells from PBMCs cultured with HCoV-229E spike peptides, collected before COVID-19 vaccination. V and J are TRBV11-2 and TRBJ2-7, with no clear D. The clonotype comes from a human donor who received a COVID-19 vaccine. The CDR3 region has the DNA TGTGCCAGCAGCCCCTGGGTTCAGGAGTTTAGAGAGCAGTACGTC. Encoded protein: CASSPWVQEFREQYV.